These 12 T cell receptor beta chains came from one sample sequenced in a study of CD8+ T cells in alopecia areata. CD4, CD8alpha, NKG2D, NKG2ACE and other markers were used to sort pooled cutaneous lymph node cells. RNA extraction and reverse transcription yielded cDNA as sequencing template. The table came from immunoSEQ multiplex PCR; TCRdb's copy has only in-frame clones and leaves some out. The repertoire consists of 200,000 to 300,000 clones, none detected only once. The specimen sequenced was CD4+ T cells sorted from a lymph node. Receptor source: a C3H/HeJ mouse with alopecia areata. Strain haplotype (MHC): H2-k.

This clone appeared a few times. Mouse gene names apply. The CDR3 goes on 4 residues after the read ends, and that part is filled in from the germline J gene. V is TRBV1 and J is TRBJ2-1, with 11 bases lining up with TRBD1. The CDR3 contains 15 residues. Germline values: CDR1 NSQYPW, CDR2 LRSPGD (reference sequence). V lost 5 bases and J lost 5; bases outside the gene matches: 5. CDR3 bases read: TGCACCTGCAGTCCCGGGACAGGGGGTGATGCT. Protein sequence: CTCSPGTGGDA. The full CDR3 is CTCSPGTGGDAEQFF.

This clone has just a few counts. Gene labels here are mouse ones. CDR3 residues: CASSIDRGGYEQYF. The sequenced part of the CDR3 DNA is TGTGCCAGCAGTATAGACAGGGGAGGCTAT. V gene TRBV19 combines with J gene TRBJ2-7; 7 bases line up with TRBD1. The read falls 4 residues short of the CDR3 end, and the missing part is taken from the germline J gene. J was trimmed by 3 bases and V by 0 bases; bases with no gene match: 3. The CDR3 is made up of 14 amino acids. The germline gives CDR1 FNHDT, CDR2 SITEND (reference sequence). The variable domain in full, with the rest retrieved from reference TRBV19 and TRBJ2-7, is GGIITQTPKFLIGQEGQKLTLKCQQNFNHDTMYWYRQDSGKGLRLIYYSITENDLQKGDLSEGYDASREKKSSFSLTVTSAQKNEMAVFLCASSIDRGGYEQYFGPGTRLTVL.

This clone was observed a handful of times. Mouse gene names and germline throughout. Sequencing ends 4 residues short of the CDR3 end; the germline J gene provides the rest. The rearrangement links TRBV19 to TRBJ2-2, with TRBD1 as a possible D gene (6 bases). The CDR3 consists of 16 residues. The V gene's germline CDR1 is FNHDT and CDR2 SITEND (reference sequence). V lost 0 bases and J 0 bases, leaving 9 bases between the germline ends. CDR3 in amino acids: CASSIEGTPNTGQLYF. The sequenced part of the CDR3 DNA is TGTGCCAGCAGTATAGAAGGGACACCAAACACCGGG.

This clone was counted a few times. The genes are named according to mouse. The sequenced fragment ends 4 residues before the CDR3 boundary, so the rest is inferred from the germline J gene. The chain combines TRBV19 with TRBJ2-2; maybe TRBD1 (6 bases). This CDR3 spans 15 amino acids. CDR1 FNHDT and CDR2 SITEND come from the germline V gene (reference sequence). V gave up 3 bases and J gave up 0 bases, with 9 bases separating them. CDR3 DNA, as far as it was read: TGTGCCAGCAGTAAGGACAGCACAAACACCGGG. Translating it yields CASSKDSTNTG. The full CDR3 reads CASSKDSTNTGQLYF.

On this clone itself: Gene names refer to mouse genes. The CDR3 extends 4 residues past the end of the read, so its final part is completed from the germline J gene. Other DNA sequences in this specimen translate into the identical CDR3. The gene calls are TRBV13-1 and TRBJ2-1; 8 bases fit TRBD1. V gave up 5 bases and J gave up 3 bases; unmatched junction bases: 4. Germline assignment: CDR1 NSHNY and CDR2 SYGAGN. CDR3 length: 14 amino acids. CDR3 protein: CASSAGGGYAEQFF. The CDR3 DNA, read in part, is TGTGCCAGCAGCGCAGGGGGCGGCTATGCT.

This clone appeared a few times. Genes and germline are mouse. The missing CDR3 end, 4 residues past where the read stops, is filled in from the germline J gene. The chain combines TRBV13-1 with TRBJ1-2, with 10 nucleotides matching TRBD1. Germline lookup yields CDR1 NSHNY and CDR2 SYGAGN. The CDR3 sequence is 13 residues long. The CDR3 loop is CASSGGTGVDYTF. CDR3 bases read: TGTGCCAGCAGTGGAGGGACAGGGGTC.

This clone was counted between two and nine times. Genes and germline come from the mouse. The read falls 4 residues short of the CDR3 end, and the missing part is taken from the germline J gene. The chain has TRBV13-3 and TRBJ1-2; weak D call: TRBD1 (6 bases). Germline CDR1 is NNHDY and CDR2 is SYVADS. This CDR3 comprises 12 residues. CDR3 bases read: TGTGCCAGCAGTCAACAGGGCACC. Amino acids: CASSQQGT. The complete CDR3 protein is CASSQQGTDYTF.

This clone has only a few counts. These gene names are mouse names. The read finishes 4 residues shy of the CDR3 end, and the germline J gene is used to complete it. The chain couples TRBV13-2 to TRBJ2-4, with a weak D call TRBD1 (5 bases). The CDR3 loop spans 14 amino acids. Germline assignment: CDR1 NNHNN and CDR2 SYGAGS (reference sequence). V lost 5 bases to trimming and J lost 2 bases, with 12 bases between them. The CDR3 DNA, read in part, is TGTGCCAGCGGGTCCTCAGGGTTTCAAAAC. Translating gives CASGSSGFQN. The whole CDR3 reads CASGSSGFQNTLYF.

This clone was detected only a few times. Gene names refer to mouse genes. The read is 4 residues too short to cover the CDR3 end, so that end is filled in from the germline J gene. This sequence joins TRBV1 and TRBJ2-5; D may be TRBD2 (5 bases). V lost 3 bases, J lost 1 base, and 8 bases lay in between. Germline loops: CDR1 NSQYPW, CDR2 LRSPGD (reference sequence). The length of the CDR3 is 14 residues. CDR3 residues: CTCSASWDQDTQYF. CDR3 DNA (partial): TGCACCTGCAGTGCCTCCTGGGACCAAGAC.

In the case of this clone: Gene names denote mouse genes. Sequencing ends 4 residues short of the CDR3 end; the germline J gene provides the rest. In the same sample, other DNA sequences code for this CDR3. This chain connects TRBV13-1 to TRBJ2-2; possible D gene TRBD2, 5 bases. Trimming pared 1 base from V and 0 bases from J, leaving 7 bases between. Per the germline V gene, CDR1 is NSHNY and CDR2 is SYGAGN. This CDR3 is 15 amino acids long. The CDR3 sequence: CASSDLGSNTGQLYF. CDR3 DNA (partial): TGTGCCAGCAGTGATCTGGGCTCAAACACCGGG.

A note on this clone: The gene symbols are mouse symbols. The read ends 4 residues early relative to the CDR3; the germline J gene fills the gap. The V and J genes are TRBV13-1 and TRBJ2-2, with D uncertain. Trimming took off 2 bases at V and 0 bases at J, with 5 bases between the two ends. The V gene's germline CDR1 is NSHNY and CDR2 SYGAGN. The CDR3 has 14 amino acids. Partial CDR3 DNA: TGTGCCAGCAGTGACCAGACAAACACCGGG. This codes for CASSDQTNTG. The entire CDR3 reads CASSDQTNTGQLYF.

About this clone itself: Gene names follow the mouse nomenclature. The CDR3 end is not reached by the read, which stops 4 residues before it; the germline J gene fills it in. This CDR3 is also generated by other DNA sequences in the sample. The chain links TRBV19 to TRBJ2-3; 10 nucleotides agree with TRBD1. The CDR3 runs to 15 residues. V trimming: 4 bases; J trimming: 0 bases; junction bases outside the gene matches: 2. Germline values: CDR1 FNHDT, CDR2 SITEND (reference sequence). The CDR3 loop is CASSRQGASAETLYF. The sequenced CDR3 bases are TGTGCCAGCAGTCGACAGGGGGCCAGTGCAGAA.